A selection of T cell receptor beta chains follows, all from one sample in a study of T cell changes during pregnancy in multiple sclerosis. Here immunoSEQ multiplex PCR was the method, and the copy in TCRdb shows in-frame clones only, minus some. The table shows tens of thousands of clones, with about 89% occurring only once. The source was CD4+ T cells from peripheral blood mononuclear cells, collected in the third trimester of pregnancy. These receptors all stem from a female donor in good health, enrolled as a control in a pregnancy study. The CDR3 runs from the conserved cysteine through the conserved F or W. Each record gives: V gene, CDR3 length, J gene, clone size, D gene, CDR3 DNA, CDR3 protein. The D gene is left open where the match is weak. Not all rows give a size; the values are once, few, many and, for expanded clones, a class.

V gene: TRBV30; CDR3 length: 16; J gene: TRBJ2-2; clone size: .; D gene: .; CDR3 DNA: TGTGCCTGGAGCTTGCACAGGGGGGGGGACACCGGGGAGCTGTTTTTT; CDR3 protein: CAWSLHRGGDTGELFF
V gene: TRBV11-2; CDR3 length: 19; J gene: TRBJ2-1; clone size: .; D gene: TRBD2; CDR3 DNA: TGTGCCAGCAGCTTAGCGAGACTAGCGGGGGGCCCCCTGGGGAATGAGCAGTTCTTC; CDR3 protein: CASSLARLAGGPLGNEQFF
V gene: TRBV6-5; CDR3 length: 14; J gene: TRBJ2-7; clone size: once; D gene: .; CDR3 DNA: TGTGCCAGCAGTCCTTCGGTATTTGGCTACGAGCAGTACTTC; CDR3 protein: CASSPSVFGYEQYF
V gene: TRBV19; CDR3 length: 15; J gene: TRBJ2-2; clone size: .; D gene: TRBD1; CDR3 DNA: TGTGCCAGTAGTCGGGCAGGGGGCGACACCGGGGAGCTGTTTTTT; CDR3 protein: CASSRAGGDTGELFF
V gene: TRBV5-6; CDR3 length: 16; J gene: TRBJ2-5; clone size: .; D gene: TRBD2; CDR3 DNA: TGTGCCAGCAGCCTTGGTGTCCTAGCGGGGGTAGAGACCCAGTACTTC; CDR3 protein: CASSLGVLAGVETQYF
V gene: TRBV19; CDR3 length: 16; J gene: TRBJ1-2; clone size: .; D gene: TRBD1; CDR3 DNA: TGTGCCAGTAGTACACTCGGCGGGACAGAAGGCAGGGGCTACACCTTC; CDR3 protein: CASSTLGGTEGRGYTF
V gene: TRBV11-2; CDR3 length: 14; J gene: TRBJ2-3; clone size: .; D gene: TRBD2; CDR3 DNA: TGTGCCAGCAGCTTAGGCGGGGGGCTGGATACGCAGTATTTT; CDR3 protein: CASSLGGGLDTQYF
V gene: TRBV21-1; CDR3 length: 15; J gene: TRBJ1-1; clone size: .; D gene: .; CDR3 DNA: TGTGCCAGCAGCAATCGAGCCCCGGGGGGCACTGAAGCTTTCTTT; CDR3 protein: CASSNRAPGGTEAFF
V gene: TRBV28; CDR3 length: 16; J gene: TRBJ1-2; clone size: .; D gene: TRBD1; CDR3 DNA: TGTGCCAGCAGTCTTCCCGGGACAGCTGCTAACTATGGCTACACCTTC; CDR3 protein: CASSLPGTAANYGYTF
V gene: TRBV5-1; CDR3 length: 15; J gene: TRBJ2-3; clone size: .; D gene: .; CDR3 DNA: TGCGCCAGCTCCCGTAGAGCGGCTAGCACAGATACGCAGTATTTT; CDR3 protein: CASSRRAASTDTQYF
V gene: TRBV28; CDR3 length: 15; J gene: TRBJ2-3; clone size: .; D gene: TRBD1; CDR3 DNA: TGTGCCAGCACCACAACGGGACAGGGAGCAGATACGCAGTATTTT; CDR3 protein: CASTTTGQGADTQYF
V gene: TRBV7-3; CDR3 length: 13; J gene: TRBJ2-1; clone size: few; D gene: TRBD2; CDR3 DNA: TGTGCCAGCAGCTCCGGGGGGACTAGTATGCAGTTCTTC; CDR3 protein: CASSSGGTSMQFF
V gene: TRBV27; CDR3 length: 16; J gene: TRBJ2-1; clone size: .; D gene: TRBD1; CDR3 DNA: TGTGCCAGCAGTTTCTTCACCGGGACAGGAGGCAATGAGCAGTTCTTC; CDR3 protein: CASSFFTGTGGNEQFF
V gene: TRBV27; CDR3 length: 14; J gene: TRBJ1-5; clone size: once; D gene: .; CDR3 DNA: TGTGCCAGCAGCGACGACTCAACCAATCAGCCCCAGCATTTT; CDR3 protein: CASSDDSTNQPQHF
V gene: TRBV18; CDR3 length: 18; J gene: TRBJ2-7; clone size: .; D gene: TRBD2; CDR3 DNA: TGTGCCAGCTCACCACCGGGACTAGCGGGAGGGAGCTCCTACGAGCAGTACTTC; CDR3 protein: CASSPPGLAGGSSYEQYF
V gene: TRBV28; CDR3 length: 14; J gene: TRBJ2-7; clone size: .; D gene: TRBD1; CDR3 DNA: TGTGCCAGCAGTCCCCCGGGACAGTCCTACGAGCAGTACTTC; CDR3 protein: CASSPPGQSYEQYF
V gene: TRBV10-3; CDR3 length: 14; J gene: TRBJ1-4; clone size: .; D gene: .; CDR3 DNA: TGTGCCATCAGTGATCTCGGGGGAGTAGAAAAACTGTTTTTT; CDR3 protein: CAISDLGGVEKLFF
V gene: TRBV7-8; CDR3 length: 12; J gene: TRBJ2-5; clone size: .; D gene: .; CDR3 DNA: TGTGCCAGCAGCTTAGCCGACGGGGCCCAGTACTTC; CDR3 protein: CASSLADGAQYF
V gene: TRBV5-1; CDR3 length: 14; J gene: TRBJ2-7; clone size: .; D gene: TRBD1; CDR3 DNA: TGCGCCAGCAGCTTAACGACAGGGACCTACGAGCAGTACTTC; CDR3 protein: CASSLTTGTYEQYF
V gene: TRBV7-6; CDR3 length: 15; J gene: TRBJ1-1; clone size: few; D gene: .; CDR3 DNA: TGTGCCAGCAGCTTAATCGGAAGTACAGGTACTGAAGCTTTCTTT; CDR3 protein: CASSLIGSTGTEAFF
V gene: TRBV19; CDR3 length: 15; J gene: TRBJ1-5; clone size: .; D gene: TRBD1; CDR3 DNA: TGTGCCAGTAGGAAACAGGGGGCGAGCAATCAGCCCCAGCATTTT; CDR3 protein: CASRKQGASNQPQHF
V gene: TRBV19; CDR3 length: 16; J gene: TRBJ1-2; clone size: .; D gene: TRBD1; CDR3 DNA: TGTGCCAGTAGTAGTGATACAGGGGGCGGAAACTATGGCTACACCTTC; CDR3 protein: CASSSDTGGGNYGYTF
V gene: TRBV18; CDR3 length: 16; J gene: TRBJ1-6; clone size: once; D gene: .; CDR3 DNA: TGTGCCAGCTCACCCCTACAGAGCTCCTATAATTCACCCCTCCACTTT; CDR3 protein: CASSPLQSSYNSPLHF
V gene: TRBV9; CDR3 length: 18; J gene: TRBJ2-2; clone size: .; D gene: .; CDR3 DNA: TGTGCCAGCAGCTTGCTAGGGTCTGGGGGCACGGGCACCGGGGAGCTGTTTTTT; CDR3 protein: CASSLLGSGGTGTGELFF
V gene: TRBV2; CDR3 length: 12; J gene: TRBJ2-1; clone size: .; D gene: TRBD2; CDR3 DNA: TGTGCCAGCAGTACTAGCGAAGATGAGCAGTTCTTC; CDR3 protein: CASSTSEDEQFF
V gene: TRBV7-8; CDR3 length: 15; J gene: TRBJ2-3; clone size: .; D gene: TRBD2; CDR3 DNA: TGTGCCAGCAGCTCCACTAGCGAATTCACAGATACGCAGTATTTT; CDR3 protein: CASSSTSEFTDTQYF
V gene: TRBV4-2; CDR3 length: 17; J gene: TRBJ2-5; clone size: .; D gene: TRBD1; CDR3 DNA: TGTGCCAGCAGCCAAGAGGAGACAGGGGAAGAGGGAGAGACCCAGTACTTC; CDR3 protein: CASSQEETGEEGETQYF
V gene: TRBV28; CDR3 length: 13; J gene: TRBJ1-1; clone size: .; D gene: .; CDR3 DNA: TGTGCCAGCAGTTCTATAACGACAGTCAAGGCTTTCTTT; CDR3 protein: CASSSITTVKAFF
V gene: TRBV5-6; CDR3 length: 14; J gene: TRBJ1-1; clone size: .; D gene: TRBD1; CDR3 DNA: TGTGCCAGCAGCTTACCCGGGACAGGCGGAGAAGCTTTCTTT; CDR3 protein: CASSLPGTGGEAFF
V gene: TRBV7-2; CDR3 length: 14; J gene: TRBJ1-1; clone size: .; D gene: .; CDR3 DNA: TGTGCCAGCAGCTTATCTCTCCAGGACACTGAAGCTTTCTTT; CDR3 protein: CASSLSLQDTEAFF
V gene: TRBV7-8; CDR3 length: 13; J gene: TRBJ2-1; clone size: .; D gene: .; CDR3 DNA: TGTGCCAGCAGCCCGCTGACTAGTAATGAGCAGTTCTTC; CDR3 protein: CASSPLTSNEQFF
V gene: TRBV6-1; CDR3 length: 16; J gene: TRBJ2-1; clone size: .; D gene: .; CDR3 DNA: TGTGCCAGCAGTGCCCAAGAGCGGGACAAATACAATGAGCAGTTCTTC; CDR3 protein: CASSAQERDKYNEQFF
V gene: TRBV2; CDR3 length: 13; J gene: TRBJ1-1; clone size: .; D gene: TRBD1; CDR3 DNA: TGTGCCAGCAGTACAGGGGGCGGGATTGAAGCTTTCTTT; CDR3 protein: CASSTGGGIEAFF
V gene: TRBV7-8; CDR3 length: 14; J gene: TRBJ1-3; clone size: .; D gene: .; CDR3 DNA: TGTGCCAGCAGCTTTAGGGAGGGTGGAAACACCATATATTTT; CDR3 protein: CASSFREGGNTIYF
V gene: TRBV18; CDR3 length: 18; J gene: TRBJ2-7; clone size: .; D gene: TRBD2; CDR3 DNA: TGTGCCAGCTCACCACGGTTGCCGGAGCGGGAGACCCCCCACGAGCAGTACTTC; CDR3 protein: CASSPRLPERETPHEQYF
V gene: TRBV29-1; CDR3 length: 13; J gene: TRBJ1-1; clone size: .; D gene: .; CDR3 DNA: TGCAGTGCGTACGGGGTTGCGAACACTGAAGCTTTCTTT; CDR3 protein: CSAYGVANTEAFF
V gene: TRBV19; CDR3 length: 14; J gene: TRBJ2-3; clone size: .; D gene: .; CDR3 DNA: TGTGCCAGTAGTGACGGGTCGACGACAGATACGCAGTATTTT; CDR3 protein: CASSDGSTTDTQYF
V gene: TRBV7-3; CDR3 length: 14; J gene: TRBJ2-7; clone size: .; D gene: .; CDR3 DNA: TGTGCCAGCAGCCACGGGAAGAAGGGCTACGAGCAGTACTTC; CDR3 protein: CASSHGKKGYEQYF
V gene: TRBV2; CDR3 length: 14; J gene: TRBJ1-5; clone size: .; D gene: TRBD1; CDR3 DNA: TGTGCCAGCAGGACAGGGGAAGGCAATCAGCCCCAGCATTTT; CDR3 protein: CASRTGEGNQPQHF
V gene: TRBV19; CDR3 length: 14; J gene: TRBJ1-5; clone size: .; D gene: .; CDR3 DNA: TGTGCCAGTAGCCTAGATTCGAGCAATCAGCCCCAGCATTTT; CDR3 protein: CASSLDSSNQPQHF
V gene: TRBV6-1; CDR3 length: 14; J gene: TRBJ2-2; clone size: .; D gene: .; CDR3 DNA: TGTGCCAGCAGTGCTGGGGGGGCGTTCGGGGAGCTGTTTTTT; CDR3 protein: CASSAGGAFGELFF
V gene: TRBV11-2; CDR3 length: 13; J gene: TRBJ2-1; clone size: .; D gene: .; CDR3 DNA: TGTGCCAGCCTAGGGGGGGTCCACAATGAGCAGTTCTTC; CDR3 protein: CASLGGVHNEQFF
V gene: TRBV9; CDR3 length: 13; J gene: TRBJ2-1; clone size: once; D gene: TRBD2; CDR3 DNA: TGTGCCAGCAGCCTTGGACTAGTGGGTGAGCAGTTCTTC; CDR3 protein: CASSLGLVGEQFF
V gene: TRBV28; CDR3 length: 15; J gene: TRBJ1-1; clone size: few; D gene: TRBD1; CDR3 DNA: TGTGCCAGCAGCCGAACAGGGGGAGGGAACACTGAAGCTTTCTTT; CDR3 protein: CASSRTGGGNTEAFF
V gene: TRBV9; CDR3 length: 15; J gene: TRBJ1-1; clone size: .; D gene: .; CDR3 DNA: TGTGCCAGCAGCGTATCGGGCAGGGTTGAATCTGAAGCTTTCTTT; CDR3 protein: CASSVSGRVESEAFF
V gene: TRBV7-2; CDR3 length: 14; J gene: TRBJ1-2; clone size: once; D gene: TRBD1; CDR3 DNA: TGTGCCAGCAGCTTGCCGGGACAGAGCTATGGCTACACCTTC; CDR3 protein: CASSLPGQSYGYTF
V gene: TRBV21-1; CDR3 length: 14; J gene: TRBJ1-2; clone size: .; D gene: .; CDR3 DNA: TGTGCCAGCAGCAACTGGACAACCTTCTACGGCTACACCTTC; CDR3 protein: CASSNWTTFYGYTF
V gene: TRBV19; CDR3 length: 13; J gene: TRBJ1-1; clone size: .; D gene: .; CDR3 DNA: TGTGCCAGTAACACAGGCTTGAACACTGAAGCTTTCTTT; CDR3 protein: CASNTGLNTEAFF
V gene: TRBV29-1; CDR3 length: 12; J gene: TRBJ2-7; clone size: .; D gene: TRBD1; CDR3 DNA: TGCAGCGTTGGGGACAGGGCAGGCGAGCAGTACTTC; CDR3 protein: CSVGDRAGEQYF
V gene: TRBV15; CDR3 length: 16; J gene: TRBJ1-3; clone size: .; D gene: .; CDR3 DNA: TGTGCCACCAGCAGGACCGGGATGGACTCTGGAAACACCATATATTTT; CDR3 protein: CATSRTGMDSGNTIYF
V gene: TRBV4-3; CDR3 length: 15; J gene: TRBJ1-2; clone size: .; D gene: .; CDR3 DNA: TGCGCCAGCAGCCAAGATCGGACATCCTTCTGGGGCTACACCTTC; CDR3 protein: CASSQDRTSFWGYTF
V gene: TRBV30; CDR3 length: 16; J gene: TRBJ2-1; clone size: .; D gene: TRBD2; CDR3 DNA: TGTGCCTGGAGTATCGGGAGCTTGGGACTAGCTGGCGAGCAGTTCTTC; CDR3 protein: CAWSIGSLGLAGEQFF
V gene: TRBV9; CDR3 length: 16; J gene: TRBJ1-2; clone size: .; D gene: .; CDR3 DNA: TGTGCCAGCAGCGTAGACCTACGGACAGCTTCCTATGGCTACACCTTC; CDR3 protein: CASSVDLRTASYGYTF
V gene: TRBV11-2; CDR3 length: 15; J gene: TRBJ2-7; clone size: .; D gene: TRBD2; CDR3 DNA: TGTGCCAGCAGCTTAGTCGGCGGGGGGCCCGGGGAGCAGTACTTC; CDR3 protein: CASSLVGGGPGEQYF
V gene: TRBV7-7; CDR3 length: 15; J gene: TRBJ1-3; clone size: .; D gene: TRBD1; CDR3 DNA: TGTGCCAGCAGCTCGGGACAGGGAATGGGAAACACCATATATTTT; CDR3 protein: CASSSGQGMGNTIYF